The text below deals with one T cell receptor (beta chain). As yet, its antigen is unknown. Pooled in the analysis were second doses at about 4 or about 12 weeks. Sequencing used immunoSEQ multiplex PCR; TCRdb keeps in-frame clones, though not all of them. The profile shows around 78,000 clones, roughly 90% of them singletons. J gave up 0 bases and V 5 bases, and 2 bases lay outside the gene matches. Germline CDR1 is LNHNV and CDR2 is YYDKDF (reference sequence). The CDR3 spans 16 residues. The record originates from a study of T cell responses to AZD1222 COVID-19 vaccine. Overall study results and limits: Donors, mostly white British, included more females; clonal diversity was possibly underestimated. With dominance at 160-218 and 743-854, vaccine-associated CD4 TCRs spanned spike. Sampled repertoires all dated from after the peak T cell response.

The material sequenced was peripheral blood, taken 28 days after the second AZD1222 dose. The origin of this receptor is an adult who received the AZD1222 COVID-19 vaccine. The gene calls are TRBV15 and TRBJ1-4; the match to TRBD1 covers 11 bases. CDR3 bases: TGTGCCACCAGCCCGGGACAGGGGGCAACTAATGAAAAACTGTTTTTT. Residues: CATSPGQGATNEKLFF.